This TCR beta chain emerged from a study of T-cell reconstitution after alpha-beta-depleted transplantation in children. During its preparation, the TCRbeta library received unique molecular identifiers. Via MiXCR, TCRdb re-called the PCR reads, giving one row per CDR3 protein. The sample lists around 370,000 distinct CDR3 sequences, about a tenth occurring once. The CDR3 is 14 amino acids. V gave up 7 bases and J gave up 6 bases; unmatched junction bases: 8. Germline values: CDR1 MNHEY, CDR2 SMNVEV (reference sequence). This clonotype has ten or more counts. The sample in question was PBMCs from the stem cell graft donor, obtained from the stem cell graft. This chain uses TRBV27 with TRBJ2-1; 8 positions agree with TRBD2. This TCR was sampled from a human donor who donated a stem cell graft to a child with acute lymphoblastic leukemia. The CDR3 sequence: CASTLTGGRNEQFF. CDR3 bases: TGTGCCAGCACTCTAACGGGAGGGCGCAATGAGCAGTTCTTC.